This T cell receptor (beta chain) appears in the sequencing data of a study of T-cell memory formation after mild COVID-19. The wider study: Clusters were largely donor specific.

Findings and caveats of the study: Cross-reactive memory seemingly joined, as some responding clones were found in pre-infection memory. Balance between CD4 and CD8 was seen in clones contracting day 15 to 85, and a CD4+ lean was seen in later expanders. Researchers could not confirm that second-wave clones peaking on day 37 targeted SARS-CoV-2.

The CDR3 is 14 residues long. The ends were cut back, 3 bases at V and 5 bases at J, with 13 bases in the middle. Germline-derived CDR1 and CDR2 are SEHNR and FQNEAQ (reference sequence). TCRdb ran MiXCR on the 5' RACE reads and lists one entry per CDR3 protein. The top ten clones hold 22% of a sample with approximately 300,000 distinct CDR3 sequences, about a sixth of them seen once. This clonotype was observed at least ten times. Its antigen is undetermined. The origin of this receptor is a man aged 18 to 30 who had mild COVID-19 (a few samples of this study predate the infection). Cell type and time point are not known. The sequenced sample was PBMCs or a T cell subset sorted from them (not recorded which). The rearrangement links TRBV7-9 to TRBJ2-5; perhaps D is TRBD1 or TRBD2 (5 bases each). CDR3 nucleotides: TGTGCCAGCAGCTTCTTCGGCAGGGACGAGACCCAGTACTTC. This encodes CASSFFGRDETQYF.